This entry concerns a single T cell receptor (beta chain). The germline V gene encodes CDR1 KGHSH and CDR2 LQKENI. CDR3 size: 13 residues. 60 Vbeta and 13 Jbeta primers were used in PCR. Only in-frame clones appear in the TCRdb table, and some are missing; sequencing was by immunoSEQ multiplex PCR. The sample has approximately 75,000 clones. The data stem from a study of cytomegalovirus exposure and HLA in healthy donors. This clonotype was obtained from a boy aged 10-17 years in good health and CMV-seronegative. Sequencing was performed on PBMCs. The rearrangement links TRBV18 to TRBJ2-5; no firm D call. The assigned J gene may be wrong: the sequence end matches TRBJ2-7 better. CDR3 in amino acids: CASSPKPIYEQYF. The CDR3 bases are TGTGCCAGCTCACCAAAACCGATTTACGAGCAGTACTTC.